The clone carrying this T cell receptor (beta chain) was detected a few times. The target antigen is unknown. The CDR3 is 14 residues long. CDR1 is SQVTM, CDR2 ANQGSEA, per germline. V lost 6 bases to trimming and J lost 1 base, with 16 bases between them. This specimen comes from a study of cytomegalovirus exposure and HLA in healthy donors. Broader study findings: In a later analysis, an Asian-associated ancestry cluster reportedly showed fewer N-insertions than the approximately 700-donor mean.

A multiplex PCR was run with 60 Vbeta primers and 13 Jbeta primers. Generated by immunoSEQ multiplex PCR, the TCRdb table keeps only in-frame clones and is missing some. The sample records roughly 150,000 clones, approximately 80% being singletons. It was healthy bone marrow donors who served as donors. This clonotype was obtained from a woman aged 40 to 50 in good health and CMV-seropositive. Sequenced sample: PBMCs. The rearrangement links TRBV29-1 to TRBJ2-7, with no clear D. The CDR3 DNA follows: TGCAGCGTCCTCCCACAGCCCAATTCCTACGAGCAGTACTTC. It yields the protein CSVLPQPNSYEQYF.